These T cell receptor beta chains were read from a single sample in a study of control samples from healthy donors and cancer patients. Sequencing was performed with immunoSEQ multiplex PCR; in TCRdb, only in-frame clones are kept and a portion is missing. The table lists about 160,000 clones, around 94% of them singletons. The sequenced sample was PBMCs. The receptors derive from a man aged 60-69 years with colorectal cancer. Both conserved end residues are trimmed from each CDR3. Each record gives: CDR3 protein, J gene, V gene.

CDR3 protein: ASSSQDGDDEQF; J gene: TRBJ2-1; V gene: TRBV5-1
CDR3 protein: ASSLWGHDYEQY; J gene: TRBJ2-7; V gene: TRBV5-1
CDR3 protein: ASSGPGGDLRGANVLT; J gene: TRBJ2-6; V gene: TRBV6-1
CDR3 protein: ASSQDRQATEAF; J gene: TRBJ1-1; V gene: TRBV4-3
CDR3 protein: ASSFTGGETEAF; J gene: TRBJ1-1; V gene: TRBV3-1/TRBV3-2
CDR3 protein: ATSDPQGADNEQF; J gene: TRBJ2-1; V gene: TRBV24-1
CDR3 protein: ASSYLVGTEMENQPQH; J gene: TRBJ1-5; V gene: TRBV2
CDR3 protein: ANGQGSRETQY; J gene: TRBJ2-5; V gene: TRBV10-3
CDR3 protein: ASSRTGGVSYNSPLH; J gene: TRBJ1-6; V gene: TRBV6-6
CDR3 protein: ASSPQGAWNEAF; J gene: TRBJ1-1; V gene: TRBV5-4
CDR3 protein: ASSWGTGELF; J gene: TRBJ2-2; V gene: TRBV5-6
CDR3 protein: ASSQEGAYEQY; J gene: TRBJ2-7; V gene: TRBV4-1
CDR3 protein: ASSWAGPTNTEAF; J gene: TRBJ1-1; V gene: TRBV5-6
CDR3 protein: ASSLGKGYSNQPQH; J gene: TRBJ1-5; V gene: TRBV27
CDR3 protein: AISEPTGGGYT; J gene: TRBJ1-2; V gene: TRBV10-3
CDR3 protein: ASSPREGAVYEQY; J gene: TRBJ2-7; V gene: TRBV4-1
CDR3 protein: ASSATVEREKLF; J gene: TRBJ1-4; V gene: TRBV9
CDR3 protein: ASSRQDSDTNIQY; J gene: TRBJ2-4; V gene: TRBV19
CDR3 protein: ASRGTGVPYGYT; J gene: TRBJ1-2; V gene: TRBV5-4
CDR3 protein: ASSPRQFEGANVLT; J gene: TRBJ2-6; V gene: TRBV4-1
CDR3 protein: AWKAGWSTDTQY; J gene: TRBJ2-3; V gene: TRBV30
CDR3 protein: ASSLMGNDGNTIY; J gene: TRBJ1-3; V gene: TRBV5-1
CDR3 protein: ASSPGSDTQY; J gene: TRBJ2-3; V gene: TRBV6-5
CDR3 protein: ASSPLGNEQF; J gene: TRBJ2-1; V gene: TRBV3-1/TRBV3-2
CDR3 protein: ASRQTNEQF; J gene: TRBJ2-1; V gene: TRBV11-2
CDR3 protein: ASSKRSSGNTIY; J gene: TRBJ1-3; V gene: TRBV21-1
CDR3 protein: AIGGVAPSTDTQY; J gene: TRBJ2-3; V gene: TRBV10-3
CDR3 protein: ASSEAPFEQY; J gene: TRBJ2-7; V gene: TRBV6-1
CDR3 protein: ASSPGQGVFNEQF; J gene: TRBJ2-1; V gene: TRBV5-1
CDR3 protein: TSGPAGTGLKQPQH; J gene: TRBJ1-5; V gene: TRBV3-1/TRBV3-2
CDR3 protein: ASSPTGKEPQH; J gene: TRBJ1-5; V gene: TRBV6-4
CDR3 protein: ASSPRQGGYEQY; J gene: TRBJ2-7; V gene: TRBV7-2
CDR3 protein: ASRRLAGGLNTQY; J gene: TRBJ2-3; V gene: TRBV19
CDR3 protein: ASSLAGETDTQY; J gene: TRBJ2-3; V gene: TRBV11-2
CDR3 protein: ASKPGQRRDTQY; J gene: TRBJ2-3; V gene: TRBV6-5